This note documents a single T cell receptor beta chain sequence. These data originate in a study of PD-L1 blockade in urothelial cancer. Regarding time point: pretreatment peripheral blood. The table came from immunoSEQ multiplex PCR; TCRdb's copy has only in-frame clones and leaves some out. The table records 60,000 to 65,000 clones, 65% to 90% of them present only once. The source of this sequence is a man between 65 and 79 years old with urothelial cancer. The sample here was PBMCs, taken around atezolizumab (anti-PD-L1) treatment.

The DNA of the CDR3 is TGCGCCAGCAGCCAAGATCGTCGCGGTAAAAATGAAAAACTGTTTTTT. It is translated as CASSQDRRGKNEKLFF. The rearrangement joins TRBV4-1 to TRBJ1-4; D unresolved. V lost 0 bases, J lost 5 bases, and 13 bases lay in between. This CDR3 has 16 amino acids. CDR1 MGHRA and CDR2 YSYEKL come from the germline V gene.